Listed here is a single T cell receptor beta chain. In terms of age and location, participants ranged from about 18 to 89 years and lived in about 25 US areas. CDR1 is MDHEN, CDR2 SYDVKM, per germline. The CDR3 runs to 16 residues. With 3 bases clipped from V and 3 bases from J, the junction kept 10 bases outside the gene matches. The sample comes from a study of blood T cell repertoires in COVID-19. Data came from immunoSEQ multiplex PCR; TCRdb stores just in-frame clones and leaves some out. The sample has more than 200,000 clones; roughly 91% are singletons. This receptor was taken from a man aged 25 to 40 in a cohort exposed to, infected with or recovered from COVID-19 (not recorded which). Sequencing used PBMCs or T cells enriched from blood (not recorded which). The chain couples TRBV28 to TRBJ1-2; 7 bases fit TRBD1. CDR3 loop: CASSLHKGAGDYGYTF. CDR3 bases: TGTGCCAGCAGTTTGCACAAGGGGGCAGGCGACTATGGCTACACCTTC.